The T cell receptor beta chain under discussion was sequenced for a study of blood T cells in healthy people across ages. Per-sample yields of isolated PBMCs were at least 6 million. Then a second PCR, running roughly 7 to 12 cycles, was carried out with a sample-barcoded 5' primer and a J-beta primer mix. TCRdb re-called the 5' RACE reads with MiXCR, one entry per CDR3 protein. The profile shows 1 million or so distinct CDR3 sequences, approximately 25% of them singletons. This clonotype was counted between two and nine times. Its antigen is not identified. Study observations and caveats: A conclusive naive versus antigen-experienced comparison was prevented by the unsorted PBMCs.

This same sample was also part of a study on T cells of mothers and their children. That work states: Thymic selection molds TCR recombination products alike in related and unrelated pairs. Mother-child pairs who were related displayed a slightly higher overlap than unrelated pairs, a difference that was non-significant.

This clonotype originated in a girl aged 2-10 years in good health. Sequencing input: blood.

In nucleotides, the CDR3 is TGCAGCTATGGGGGAGGGGATAACACTGAAGCTTTCTTT. Protein product: CSYGGGDNTEAFF. The chain has TRBV29-1 and TRBJ1-1; perhaps TRBD1 as D (5 bases). The V gene's germline CDR1 is SQVTM and CDR2 ANQGSEA. Trimming stripped 8 bases from V and 2 bases from J, with 15 bases between. The CDR3 has 13 residues.